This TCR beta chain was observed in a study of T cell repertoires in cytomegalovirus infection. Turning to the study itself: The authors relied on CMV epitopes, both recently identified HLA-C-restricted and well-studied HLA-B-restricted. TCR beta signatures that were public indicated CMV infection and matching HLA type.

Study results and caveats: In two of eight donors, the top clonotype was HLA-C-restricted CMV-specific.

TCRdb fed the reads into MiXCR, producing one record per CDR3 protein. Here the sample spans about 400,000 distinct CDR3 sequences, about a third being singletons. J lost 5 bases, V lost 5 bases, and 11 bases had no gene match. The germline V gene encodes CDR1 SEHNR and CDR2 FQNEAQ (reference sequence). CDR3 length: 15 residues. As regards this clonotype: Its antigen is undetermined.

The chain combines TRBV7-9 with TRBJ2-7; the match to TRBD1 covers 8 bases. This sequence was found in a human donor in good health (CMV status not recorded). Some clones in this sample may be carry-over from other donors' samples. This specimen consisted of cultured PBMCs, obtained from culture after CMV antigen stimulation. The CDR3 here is CASSLGLTGVDEQYF. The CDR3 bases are TGTGCCAGCAGCCTAGGCTTGACAGGGGTCGACGAGCAGTACTTC.